This T cell receptor (beta chain) stems from a study of cytomegalovirus exposure and HLA in healthy donors. Turning to the study itself: Prior work identified 117 million unique TCR beta sequences in about 179 million T cells.

The CDR3 has 16 amino acids. The V gene lost 5 bases and the J gene lost 4 bases, with 20 bases spanning the gap. Germline-derived CDR1 and CDR2 are SEHNR and FQNEAQ (reference sequence). Study-wide findings and caveats: V- and J-gene trimming of TCR beta was linked (in a later analysis) to a missense DCLRE1C variant. According to a later analysis, most TCR beta chains associated with CMV appeared HLA-restricted. What TCR beta sequences reportedly achieved was accurate prediction of HLA-A and HLA-B alleles in most subjects.

The PCR had 60 Vbeta and 13 Jbeta primers. Sequencing was performed with immunoSEQ multiplex PCR; in TCRdb, only in-frame clones are kept and a portion is missing. The top ten hold about 2.3% of the sample, which has over 150,000 clones, about 80% seen once. This clone has a handful of counts. The target antigen is unknown. This chain links TRBV7-9 with TRBJ2-5; D gene unclear. Sequenced: PBMCs. This sequence was found in a woman younger than 45 in good health and CMV-seronegative. The DNA for the CDR3 is TGTGCCAGCAGCATAACTGCCGGGTACCTAAGAGAGACCCAGTACTTC. Its translation is CASSITAGYLRETQYF.